This TCR beta chain is from a study of cytomegalovirus exposure and HLA in healthy donors. This CDR3 has 18 residues. Study results and caveats: TCR beta chains associated with HLA were, in a later analysis, more clonally expanded than equally common others. As immune exposure information, only CMV serostatus was available. In vitro testing confirmed a few CMV-associated chains as specific for CMV antigens. Highest at DRB1 and lowest at HLA-C, TCR association rates differed among HLA loci in a later analysis.

About this clone: What it recognizes is unknown.

The PCR contained 60 Vbeta and 13 Jbeta primers. Method: immunoSEQ multiplex PCR; TCRdb's copy keeps in-frame clones and lacks some. Of 150,000 or so clones detected, roughly 80% appear once; the ten largest clones hold roughly 0.75%. This clonotype was obtained from a woman aged 18 to 35 in good health and CMV-seronegative. Sequences were obtained from PBMCs. The chain recombines TRBV21-1 with TRBJ2-5; TRBD2, the D gene given by the table, was not confirmed from the DNA. TRBV21-1 counts as a pseudogene. The CDR3, as DNA: TGTGCCAGCAGCAAGTGGGTAGCGGGGGGAGTGCACCAAGAGACCCAGTACTTC. It is translated as CASSKWVAGGVHQETQYF.